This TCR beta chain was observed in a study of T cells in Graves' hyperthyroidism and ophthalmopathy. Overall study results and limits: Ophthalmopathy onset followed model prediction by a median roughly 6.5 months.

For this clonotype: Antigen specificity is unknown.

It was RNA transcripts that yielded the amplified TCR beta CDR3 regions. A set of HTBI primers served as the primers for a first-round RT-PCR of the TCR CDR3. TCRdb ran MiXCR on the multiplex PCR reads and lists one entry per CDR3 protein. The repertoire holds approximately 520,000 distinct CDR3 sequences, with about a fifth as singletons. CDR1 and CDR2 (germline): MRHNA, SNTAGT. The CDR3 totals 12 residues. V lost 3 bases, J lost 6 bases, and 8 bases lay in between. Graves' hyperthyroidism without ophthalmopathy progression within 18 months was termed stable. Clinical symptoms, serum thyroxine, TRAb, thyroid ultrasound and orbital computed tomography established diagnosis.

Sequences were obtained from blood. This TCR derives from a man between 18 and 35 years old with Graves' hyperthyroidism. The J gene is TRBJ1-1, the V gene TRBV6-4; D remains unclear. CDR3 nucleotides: TGTGCCAGCAGTGAAGCGGTATCTGAAGCTTTCTTT. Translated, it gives CASSEAVSEAFF.